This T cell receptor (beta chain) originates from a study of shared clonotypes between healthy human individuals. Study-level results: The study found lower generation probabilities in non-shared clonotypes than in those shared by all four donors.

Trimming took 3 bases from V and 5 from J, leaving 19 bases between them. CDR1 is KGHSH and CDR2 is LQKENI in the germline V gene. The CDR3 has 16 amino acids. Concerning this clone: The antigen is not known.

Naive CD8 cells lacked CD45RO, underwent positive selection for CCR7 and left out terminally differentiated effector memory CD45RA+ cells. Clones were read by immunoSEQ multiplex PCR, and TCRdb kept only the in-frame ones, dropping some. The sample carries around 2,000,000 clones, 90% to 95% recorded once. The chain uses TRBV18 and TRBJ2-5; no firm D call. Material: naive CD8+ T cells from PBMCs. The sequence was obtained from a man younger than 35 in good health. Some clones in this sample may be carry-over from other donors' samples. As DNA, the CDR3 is TGTGCCAGCTCACCTTTGGGTCGCACCTTCGGGGAGACCCAGTACTTC. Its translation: CASSPLGRTFGETQYF.